This TCR beta chain derives from a study of T cell changes during pregnancy in multiple sclerosis. Trimming took 2 bases from V and 8 from J; bases not matched to a gene: 3. Per germline, CDR1 KGHSH and CDR2 LQKENI. There are 13 residues in the CDR3. Here immunoSEQ multiplex PCR was the method, and the copy in TCRdb shows in-frame clones only, minus some. The table shows around 69,000 clones, with approximately 94% occurring only once. The chain uses TRBV18 and TRBJ2-1; 7 bases are a match to TRBD1. Sequencing was performed on peripheral blood, taken in the second trimester of pregnancy. The sequence was collected from a female donor in good health, enrolled as a control in a pregnancy study. The CDR3 loop is CASSPFQGDEQFF. CDR3 coding DNA: TGTGCCAGCTCACCATTTCAGGGGGATGAGCAGTTCTTC.